The 30 T cell receptor beta chains below all came from one sample that was sequenced in a study of blood T cell repertoires in COVID-19. The data were produced by immunoSEQ multiplex PCR, yet TCRdb's version contains in-frame clones alone and is incomplete. The table has about 73,000 clones, 80% to 90% seen once. The sample comprised peripheral blood. The receptors derive from a man at least 80 years old with acute or convalescent COVID-19.

V usage is TRBV6-5 and J usage is TRBJ2-3; tentatively, D is TRBD2 (7 bases). The germline V gene encodes CDR1 MNHEY and CDR2 SVGAGI. The V end lost 1 base, the J end lost 2 bases, and 13 bases lay between the germline ends. The CDR3 contains 16 residues. The CDR3 DNA reads TGTGCCAGCAGTTACTGGGGGGGCCGGGACACAGATACGCAGTATTTT. This codes for CASSYWGGRDTDTQYF.

The chain combines TRBV10-3 with TRBJ1-1, with D possibly TRBD1 on 6 matching bases. This CDR3 has 15 residues. CDR1 and CDR2 from the germline V gene are ENHRY and SYGVKD. The germline V and J ends were trimmed by 7 bases and 2 bases, with 17 bases remaining between them. The CDR3 loop reads CAINQGGAYNTEAFF. CDR3 nucleotide sequence: TGTGCCATCAACCAAGGGGGGGCGTACAACACTGAAGCTTTCTTT.

This sequence joins TRBV2 and TRBJ1-2; 7 nucleotides align to TRBD1. The germline CDR1 and CDR2 sequences are SNHLY and FYNNEI. This CDR3 has 14 residues. The V and J ends lost 3 bases and 5 bases, in that order; junction bases with no gene match: 6. Written as DNA, the CDR3 is TGTGCCAGCAGTGATACCGGGACAGCTTATGGCTACACCTTC. It yields the protein CASSDTGTAYGYTF.

CDR3 amino acids: CASSQRNEQFF. The CDR3 nucleotides read TGTGCCAGCAGTCAGCGGAATGAGCAGTTCTTC. This chain links TRBV5-4 with TRBJ2-1; the D gene is possibly TRBD2 (5 bases). From germline, CDR1 is SGHNT and CDR2 YYREEE (reference sequence). The CDR3 runs to 11 residues. V gave up 5 bases and J gave up 7 bases, with 7 bases separating them.

The gene calls are TRBV6-5 and TRBJ2-1, with a weak D call TRBD1 (6 bases). This CDR3 spans 15 amino acids. Germline values: CDR1 MNHEY, CDR2 SVGAGI. V was shortened by 5 bases and J by 0 bases, with 11 bases between the two germline ends. The DNA of the CDR3 is TGTGCCAGCAGTATATACAGGGACTCCTACAATGAGCAGTTCTTC. This gives the protein CASSIYRDSYNEQFF.

The rearrangement links TRBV7-9 to TRBJ1-1; D remains ambiguous. The V gene lost 5 bases and the J gene lost 1 base, with 5 bases spanning the gap. From germline, CDR1 is SEHNR and CDR2 FQNEAQ (reference sequence). The CDR3 is 12 residues long. The CDR3 DNA follows: TGTGCCAGCAGCCCGTCGAACACTGAAGCTTTCTTT. It yields the protein CASSPSNTEAFF.

A note on this clone: This specimen includes other DNA sequences encoding the same CDR3. The V gene is TRBV6-4, the J gene TRBJ2-5; possible D gene TRBD2, 6 bases. Trimming removed 4 bases at V and 5 bases at J, with 11 bases between. The CDR3 covers 13 residues. Germline loops: CDR1 MRHNA, CDR2 SNTAGT. As DNA, the CDR3 is TGTGCCAGCAGTGGGGACCGGGGGGAGACCCAGTACTTC. It translates to CASSGDRGETQYF.

The chain carries TRBV11-3 and TRBJ2-7; D is possibly TRBD1 (5 bases). The CDR3 is 13 residues long. Germline V CDR1 and CDR2: SGHNT, YENEEA. V was shortened by 5 bases and J by 0 bases, with 8 bases between the two germline ends. The CDR3 nucleotides read TGTGCCAGCAGCCCAGGGTCCTCCTACGAGCAGTACTTC. The encoded protein is CASSPGSSYEQYF.

The rearrangement joins TRBV6-6 to TRBJ1-5, with 8 bases aligning to TRBD1. Trimming removed 6 bases from V and 7 bases from J; junction bases left unmatched: 5. The germline CDR1 and CDR2 sequences are MNHNY and SVGAGI (reference sequence). The CDR3 is made up of 13 amino acids. In DNA form, the CDR3 reads TGTGCCAGCAGGGACAGGGTGGGGCAGCCCCAGCATTTT. Its translation: CASRDRVGQPQHF.

This sequence joins TRBV13 and TRBJ2-1, with 15 nucleotides matching TRBD2. Germline values: CDR1 PRHDT, CDR2 FYEKMQ (reference sequence). This CDR3 has 20 amino acids. The CDR3 region is CASLILGGLAGGSSYNEQFF. The CDR3, as DNA: TGTGCGAGCTTAATTCTAGGGGGACTAGCGGGAGGATCCTCCTACAATGAGCAGTTCTTC. The whole variable domain, remainder taken from reference TRBV13 and TRBJ2-1, is AAGVIQSPRHLIKEKRETATLKCYPIPRHDTVYWYQQGPGQDPQFLISFYEKMQSDKGSIPDRFSAQQFSDYHSELNMSSLELGDSALYFCASLILGGLAGGSSYNEQFFGPGTRLTVL.

In its sample, this clone was seen once. The J gene is TRBJ2-7, the V gene TRBV7-9; weak D call: TRBD1 (6 bases). The CDR3 sequence is 13 residues long. The germline gives CDR1 SEHNR, CDR2 FQNEAQ (reference sequence). The germline V and J ends were trimmed by 2 bases and 5 bases, with 10 bases remaining between them. The DNA of the CDR3 is TGTGCCAGCAGCTTAATAGGGGACAACGAGCAGTACTTC. Translation gives CASSLIGDNEQYF.

The genes are TRBV19 and TRBJ1-1; 7 nucleotides match TRBD1. Germline CDR1 reads LNHDA; CDR2 reads SQIVND (reference sequence). There are 13 residues in the CDR3. The V gene end was trimmed by 2 bases and the J gene end by 11 bases; junction bases not matched to a gene: 8. CDR3 DNA sequence: TGTGCCAGTAGTATACAACAGGGGTACGTCGCTTTCTTT. It codes for CASSIQQGYVAFF. Together with reference TRBV19 and TRBJ1-1, the CDR3 gives the full variable domain: DGGITQSPKYLFRKEGQNVTLSCEQNLNHDAMYWYRQDPGQGLRLIYYSQIVNDFQKGDIAEGYSVSREKKESFPLTVTSAQKNPTAFYLCASSIQQGYVAFFGQGTRLTVV.

The chain joins TRBV7-9 to TRBJ2-5; 8 bases are shared with TRBD1. The ends lost 0 bases at V and 0 bases at J; junction bases unmatched: 0. In germline, CDR1 is SEHNR, CDR2 FQNEAQ (reference sequence). The CDR3 runs 15 residues. The CDR3: CASSLATGDQETQYF. The CDR3 nucleotides are TGTGCCAGCAGCTTAGCGACAGGGGACCAAGAGACCCAGTACTTC.

The V and J genes are TRBV6-2 or TRBV6-3 and TRBJ2-2, with 9 bases that match TRBD1. The V and J ends lost 4 bases and 5 bases, in that order; junction bases with no gene match: 8. The CDR3 is made up of 16 amino acids. The V gene's germline CDR1 is MNHEY and CDR2 SVGEGT. CDR3 amino acids: CASSSHRGQGTGELFF. The CDR3 DNA sequence: TGTGCCAGCAGTTCTCATCGGGGACAGGGAACCGGGGAGCTGTTTTTT.

The sample holds one count of this clone. This rearrangement joins TRBV6-5 to TRBJ2-2, with 7 bases matching TRBD1. The germline V gene encodes CDR1 MNHEY and CDR2 SVGAGI. The CDR3 extends over 15 amino acids. The trim removed 6 bases at V and 4 bases at J, leaving 8 bases unmatched. The CDR3: CASSPDRVFTGELFF. The CDR3 DNA reads as TGTGCCAGCAGCCCAGACAGGGTTTTCACCGGGGAGCTGTTTTTT.

This chain joins TRBV28 and TRBJ1-5; D is unresolved. Trimming removed 3 bases at V and 3 bases at J, with 9 bases between. Germline assignment: CDR1 MDHEN and CDR2 SYDVKM. This CDR3 is built from 14 residues. CDR3 sequence reads: CASSLIAVNQPQHF. CDR3 sequence (DNA): TGTGCCAGCAGTTTGATAGCGGTCAATCAGCCCCAGCATTTT.

CDR3 region: CASSEGGTARQPQHF. The CDR3 bases are TGTGCCAGCAGTGAAGGGGGGACAGCGCGCCAACCCCAGCATTTT. This rearrangement joins TRBV6-1 to TRBJ1-5; 7 nucleotides agree with TRBD1. Germline V gene sequence: CDR1 MNHNS, CDR2 SASEGT. The CDR3 consists of 15 residues. Trimming took 1 base from V and 10 from J; bases not matched to a gene: 10.

V is TRBV3-1 (or the pseudogene TRBV3-2) and J is TRBJ1-2, with TRBD1 as a possible D gene (6 bases). With 3 bases removed from V and 4 bases from J, the gap between germline ends came to 18 bases. The CDR3 length is 16 residues. The V gene's germline CDR1 is LGHDT and CDR2 YNNKEL (reference sequence). CDR3 sequence (DNA): TGTGCCAGCAGCCAGATATGGCAGGGGATGGGCTATGGCTACACCTTC. Amino acid sequence: CASSQIWQGMGYGYTF.

The chain employs TRBV4-2 and TRBJ1-1; 9 bases agree with TRBD1. With 3 bases clipped from V and 2 bases from J, the junction kept 7 bases outside the gene matches. Germline values: CDR1 LGHNA, CDR2 YNFKEQ. CDR3 length: 16 residues. CDR3 residues: CASSHPPDRGNTEAFF. The CDR3 DNA sequence: TGTGCCAGCAGCCACCCCCCGGACAGGGGAAACACTGAAGCTTTCTTT.

The rearrangement joins TRBV18 to TRBJ2-1; 7 bases map to TRBD1. The germline V gene has CDR1 KGHSH and CDR2 LQKENI. Losses at the gene ends were 5 bases for V and 4 bases for J; bases not matched to a gene: 8. The CDR3 consists of 15 residues. CDR3 sequence (DNA): TGTGCCAGCTCAGACTACAGGGGACAGTACAATGAGCAGTTCTTC. It encodes CASSDYRGQYNEQFF.

This clone was observed a handful of times. The V and J genes are TRBV7-9 and TRBJ2-1; D might be TRBD2 (6 bases). The CDR3 spans 17 residues. From germline, CDR1 is SEHNR and CDR2 FQNEAQ (reference sequence). Trimming pared 6 bases from V and 4 bases from J, leaving 22 bases between. CDR3 sequence (DNA): TGTGCCAGCAGGATGTTGGGTAGCGGCAATACTTACAATGAGCAGTTCTTC. Its translation: CASRMLGSGNTYNEQFF.

The J gene is TRBJ2-2, the V gene TRBV19, with 12 bases matching TRBD1. The CDR3 has 17 amino acids. V shed 6 bases and J 2 bases; nucleotides not matched to a gene: 7. Germline CDR1 and CDR2: LNHDA and SQIVND (reference sequence). This chain's CDR3 is CASSKSGTGGNTGELFF. The CDR3 DNA reads TGTGCCAGTAGCAAATCCGGGACAGGGGGCAACACCGGGGAGCTGTTTTTT.

The chain has TRBV19 and TRBJ1-4; D not resolved. Deletions cut 0 bases from V and 7 bases from J, with 12 bases between. The CDR3 spans 15 residues. CDR1 and CDR2 from the germline V gene are LNHDA and SQIVND (reference sequence). DNA for the CDR3: TGTGCCAGTAGTATAGATCGAGGCCGCAGTGAAAAACTGTTTTTT. Its translation: CASSIDRGRSEKLFF.

The rearrangement joins TRBV18 to TRBJ1-2; 8 bases map to TRBD1. Trimming removed 3 bases from V and 2 bases from J; junction bases left unmatched: 8. Germline V lookup: CDR1 KGHSH, CDR2 LQKENI. The CDR3 has 16 residues. CDR3 amino acids: CASSPPEAGGNYGYTF. DNA for the CDR3: TGTGCCAGCTCACCCCCCGAGGCAGGGGGCAACTATGGCTACACCTTC.

The gene calls are TRBV27 and TRBJ2-1; D is perhaps TRBD1 (6 bases). The germline V gene has CDR1 MNHEY and CDR2 SMNVEV (reference sequence). The CDR3 is 15 amino acids. Trimming removed 2 bases at V and 2 bases at J, with 10 bases between. The CDR3 region is CASSLSQGTYNEQFF. The DNA of the CDR3 is TGTGCCAGCAGTTTAAGTCAGGGGACCTACAATGAGCAGTTCTTC.

This clone has a handful of counts. The rearrangement uses TRBV7-9 and TRBJ1-4; TRBD1 aligns across 8 bases. The CDR3 is 17 residues long. Germline V gene sequence: CDR1 SEHNR, CDR2 FQNEAQ (reference sequence). J was trimmed by 2 bases and V by 5 bases; bases with no gene match: 10. This CDR3 reads CASSPQQGDTTNEKLFF. The DNA for the CDR3 is TGTGCCAGCAGCCCTCAACAGGGGGATACGACTAATGAAAAACTGTTTTTT.

The chain links TRBV27 to TRBJ2-5, with D maybe TRBD2 (7 bases). The CDR3 contains 14 residues. Trimming took 6 bases from V and 5 from J, leaving 16 bases between them. The V gene's germline CDR1 is MNHEY and CDR2 SMNVEV (reference sequence). The CDR3 region is CASRGGGGEETQYF. The CDR3 coding sequence is TGTGCCAGCAGGGGAGGGGGTGGGGAGGAGACCCAGTACTTC.

About this clone: Other nucleotide sequences in the sample specify the same CDR3. The V gene is TRBV20-1, the J gene TRBJ1-1; D uncertain. The length of the CDR3 is 11 residues. Germline lookup yields CDR1 DFQATT and CDR2 SNEGSKA (reference sequence). Deletions cut 5 bases from V and 2 bases from J, with 6 bases between. CDR3 sequence reads: CSASSNTEAFF. In DNA form, the CDR3 reads TGCAGTGCTTCTTCCAACACTGAAGCTTTCTTT.

The chain has TRBV30 and TRBJ1-5; TRBD1 is a possible D gene (5 bases). Germline assignment: CDR1 GTSNPN and CDR2 SVGIG (reference sequence). CDR3 size: 13 residues. V lost 1 base to trimming and J lost 4 bases, with 8 bases between them. The CDR3 reads CAWSEGVNQPQHF. DNA for the CDR3: TGTGCCTGGAGTGAAGGGGTTAATCAGCCCCAGCATTTT.

The gene calls are TRBV14 and TRBJ2-1; TRBD2 aligns across 9 bases. CDR3 length: 16 amino acids. The germline V gene has CDR1 SGHDN and CDR2 FVKESK. V lost 1 base, J lost 8 bases, and 9 bases stayed unmatched. The CDR3 region has the DNA TGTGCCAGCAGCCAAGCCGGGACTAGCCCCGCGGATGAGCAGTTCTTC. This codes for CASSQAGTSPADEQFF.